This T cell receptor (beta chain) derives from a study of cytomegalovirus exposure and HLA in healthy donors (dated by TCRdb to 2017 to 2019). With regard to the full study: According to a later analysis, one platform produced both the approximately 110 validation repertoires and the 666 repertoires of the first cohort. The study aimed to test whether cataloging public T cell receptors could reveal signatures of past pathogen exposure. Besides the first cohort of approximately 670 subjects, a separate validation cohort made up of 120 different subjects was used. To predict cytomegalovirus infection status, the study brought together high-throughput TCR immunosequencing, statistical association of individual TCRs with disease status, and machine learning.

At the junction V is shortened by 1 base and J by 2 bases, with 15 bases in between. The germline V gene encodes CDR1 KGHSH and CDR2 LQKENI. The CDR3, cysteine through phenylalanine, is 17 amino acids long. The only DNA kept is the CDR3, 51 bases in frame from the first base. Comments on this clone: Its antigen is not yet known. No qualities accompany the bases; no much larger clone lies one base away.

The donors belonged to the validation cohort of about 110 subjects, which was separate from the approximately 700-subject first cohort. Library creation used the immunoSEQ multiplex PCR assay. The authors processed their data as follows. To diagnose cytomegalovirus status from the catalog of TCR beta chain sequences, a statistical classification framework was built. In TCRdb, the immuneACCESS table is reduced to in-frame sequences with V and J assigned. These tables do not hold every clone; where another copy was compared, an unresolved V gene accounts for under half, and the others remain unexplained. V, J and clone size were drawn from that table, and D and trimming were deduced from the DNA. This sample has 250,000 to 350,000 clones in its table, and about 85% of those were observed once. The ten largest clones add up to roughly 1.2% of the sample. The full study reports these points: It was suggested by the authors that the approach could potentially be generalized to other disease states and immunological phenotypes. A total of fewer than 200 TCR beta chains were listed by the study as associated with cytomegalovirus. In a later analysis, TCRs clustered in the first cohort were found to also tend to co-occur in the roughly 120 validation repertoires, with approximately 93% of cluster scores above 0. Across donors, most TCR sequences were observed very rarely, whereas some public TCRs were present in many individuals. A few of the identified cytomegalovirus-associated TCR beta chains were confirmed in vitro to be specific for cytomegalovirus antigens. A later analysis lacked HLA typing for the validation cohort, so it scored co-occurrence in that cohort across all 110 or so repertoires. The classifier was reported to diagnose cytomegalovirus status with high specificity and sensitivity in both the original and validation cohorts.

This sequence uses TRBV18 and TRBJ2-1; TRBD2 could be the D gene, as 5 bases match. This TCR came from a young woman in good health and CMV-seropositive. Sequenced material: PBMCs. For the CDR3, the sequence is CASSPQRAVIAYNEQFF. At the DNA level, the sequence is TGTGCCAGCTCACCACAGAGGGCAGTTATCGCCTACAATGAGCAGTTCTTC.